Reported below is one TCR beta chain. What it binds is unknown. Germline V gene data show CDR1 as KGHDR and CDR2 as SFDVKD. The CDR3 spans 18 residues. Trimming cost V 1 base and J 5 bases; bases outside gene matches: 12. The record originates from a study of T cell responses to AZD1222 COVID-19 vaccine. Study results and caveats: Donors were chiefly white British, with a greater number of females, and clonal diversity was perhaps underestimated. In the spike-specific TCR repertoire, nearly half reportedly target unmutated variant regions. Researchers took repertoire samples only after the peak T cell response had come. Spike-specific TCR breadth rose after two AZD1222 doses, and depth rose as well.

The method was immunoSEQ multiplex PCR; TCRdb's version includes in-frame clones alone and lacks a portion of them. The data hold about 220,000 clones, with roughly 91% observed a single time. The sequence came from an adult in good health. This specimen was peripheral blood, taken on day 0 of MenACWY control vaccination. This sequence joins TRBV24-1 and TRBJ2-2, with 7 bases aligning to TRBD1. Here the CDR3 reads CATSDFTGVSDKTGELFF. CDR3 in DNA: TGTGCCACCAGTGATTTTACAGGGGTCTCTGATAAAACCGGGGAGCTGTTTTTT.